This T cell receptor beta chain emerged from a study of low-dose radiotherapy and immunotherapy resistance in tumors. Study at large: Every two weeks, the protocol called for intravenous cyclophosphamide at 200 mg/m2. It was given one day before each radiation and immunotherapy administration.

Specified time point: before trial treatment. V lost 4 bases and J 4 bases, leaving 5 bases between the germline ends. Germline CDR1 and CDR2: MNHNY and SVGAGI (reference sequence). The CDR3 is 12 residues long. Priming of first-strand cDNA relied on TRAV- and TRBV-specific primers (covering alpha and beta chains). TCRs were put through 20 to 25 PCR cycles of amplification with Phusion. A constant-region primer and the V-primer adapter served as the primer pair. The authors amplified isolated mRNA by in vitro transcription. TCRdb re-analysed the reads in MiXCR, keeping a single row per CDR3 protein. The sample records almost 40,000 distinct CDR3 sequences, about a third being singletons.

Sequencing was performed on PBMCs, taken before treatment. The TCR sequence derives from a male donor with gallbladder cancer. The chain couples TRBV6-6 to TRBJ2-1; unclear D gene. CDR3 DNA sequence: TGTGCCAGCAGTTCTATTTACAATGAGCAGTTCTTC. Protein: CASSSIYNEQFF.